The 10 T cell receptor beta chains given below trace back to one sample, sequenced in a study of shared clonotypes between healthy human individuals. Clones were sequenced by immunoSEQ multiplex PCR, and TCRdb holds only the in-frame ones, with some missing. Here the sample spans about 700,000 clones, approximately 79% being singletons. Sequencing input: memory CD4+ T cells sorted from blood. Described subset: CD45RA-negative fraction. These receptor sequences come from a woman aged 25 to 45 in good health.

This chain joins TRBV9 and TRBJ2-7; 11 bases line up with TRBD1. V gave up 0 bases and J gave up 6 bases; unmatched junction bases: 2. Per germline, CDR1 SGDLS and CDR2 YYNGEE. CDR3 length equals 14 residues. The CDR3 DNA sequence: TGTGCCAGCAGCGTAGGTGGGACAGGGGGCGAGCAGTACTTC. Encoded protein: CASSVGGTGGEQYF.

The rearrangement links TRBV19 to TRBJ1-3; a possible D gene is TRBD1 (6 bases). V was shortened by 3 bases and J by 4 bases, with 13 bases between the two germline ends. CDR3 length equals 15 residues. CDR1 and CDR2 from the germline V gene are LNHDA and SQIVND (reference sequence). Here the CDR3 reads CASSIHRDIGNTIYF. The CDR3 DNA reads TGTGCCAGTAGTATTCACAGGGATATCGGAAACACCATATATTTT.

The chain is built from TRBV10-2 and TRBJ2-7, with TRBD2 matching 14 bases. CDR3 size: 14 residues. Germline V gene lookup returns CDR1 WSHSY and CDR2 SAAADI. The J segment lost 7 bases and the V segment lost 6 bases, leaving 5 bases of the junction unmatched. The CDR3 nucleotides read TGCGCCAGCAGAAGGACTAGCGGGGGGTGGGAGCAGTACTTC. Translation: CASRRTSGGWEQYF.

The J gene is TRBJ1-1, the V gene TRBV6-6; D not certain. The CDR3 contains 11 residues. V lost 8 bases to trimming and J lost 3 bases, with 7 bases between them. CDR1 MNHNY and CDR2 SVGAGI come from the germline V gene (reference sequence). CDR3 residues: CASGIDTEAFF. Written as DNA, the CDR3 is TGTGCCAGCGGCATAGACACTGAAGCTTTCTTT.

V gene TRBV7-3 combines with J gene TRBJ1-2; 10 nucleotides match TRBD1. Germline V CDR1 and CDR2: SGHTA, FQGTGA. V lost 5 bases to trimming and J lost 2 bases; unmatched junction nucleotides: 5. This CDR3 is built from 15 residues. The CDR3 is CASSDPGQGNYGYTF. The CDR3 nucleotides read TGTGCCAGCAGCGATCCGGGACAGGGGAACTATGGCTACACCTTC. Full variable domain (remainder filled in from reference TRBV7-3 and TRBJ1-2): GAGVSQTPSNKVTEKGKYVELRCDPISGHTALYWYRQSLGQGPEFLIYFQGTGAADDSGLPNDRFFAVRPEGSVSTLKIQRTERGDSAVYLCASSDPGQGNYGYTFGSGTRLTVV.

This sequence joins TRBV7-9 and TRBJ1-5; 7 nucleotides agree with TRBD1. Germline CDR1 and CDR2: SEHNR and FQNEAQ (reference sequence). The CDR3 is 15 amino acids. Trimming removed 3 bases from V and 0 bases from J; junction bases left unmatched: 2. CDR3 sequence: CASSFGQDSNQPQHF. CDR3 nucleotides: TGTGCCAGCAGCTTCGGACAGGATAGCAATCAGCCCCAGCATTTT.

The CDR3 region has the DNA TGTGCCAGCAGCTTTGCGGCTCAAGAGACCCAGTACTTC. Encoded protein: CASSFAAQETQYF. The chain has TRBV5-4 and TRBJ2-5; no definite D call. The CDR3 totals 13 residues. The V end was cut by 2 bases, the J end by 2 bases, with 7 bases between. Germline CDR1 reads SGHNT; CDR2 reads YYREEE (reference sequence).

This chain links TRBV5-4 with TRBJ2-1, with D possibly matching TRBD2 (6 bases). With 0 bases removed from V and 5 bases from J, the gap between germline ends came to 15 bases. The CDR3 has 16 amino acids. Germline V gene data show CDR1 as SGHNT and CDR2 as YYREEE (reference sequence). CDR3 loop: CASSLAAGRFDNEQFF. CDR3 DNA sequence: TGTGCCAGCAGCTTGGCGGCGGGAAGGTTCGACAATGAGCAGTTCTTC.

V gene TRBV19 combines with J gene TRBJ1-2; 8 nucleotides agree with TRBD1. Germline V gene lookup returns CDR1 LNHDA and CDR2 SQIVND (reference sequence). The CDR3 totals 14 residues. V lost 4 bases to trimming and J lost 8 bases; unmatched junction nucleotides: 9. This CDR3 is CASSRKDREGGYTF. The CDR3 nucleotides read TGTGCCAGTAGTAGGAAGGACAGGGAAGGAGGCTACACCTTC.

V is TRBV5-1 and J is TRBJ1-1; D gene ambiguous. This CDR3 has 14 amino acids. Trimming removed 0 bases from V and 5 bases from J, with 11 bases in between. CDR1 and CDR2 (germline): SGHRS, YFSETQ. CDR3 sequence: CASSLAAFGTEAFF. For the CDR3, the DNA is TGCGCCAGCAGCTTGGCCGCCTTCGGGACTGAAGCTTTCTTT.